The clone carrying this T cell receptor (beta chain) was seen just once. Its antigen is undetermined. Germline CDR1 reads SNHLY; CDR2 reads FYNNEI. V lost 4 bases to trimming and J lost 3 bases, with 9 bases between them. This CDR3 region has 14 residues. PCR was performed using 60 Vbeta and 13 Jbeta primers. Assay: immunoSEQ multiplex PCR; the TCRdb copy retains only in-frame clones and omits some. This table holds over 130,000 clones, over 65% found once. The sample comes from a study of cytomegalovirus exposure and HLA in healthy donors. Study overall: A data release that came early held tens of millions of unique TCRs from HLA-typed donors. Notes on the study in general: An observed cluster of highly shared sequence variants was recorded as a likely sequencing artifact. Immune exposure information available was restricted to CMV serostatus. According to an earlier analysis, most TCR beta V segments yielded productive rearrangements about 87% or about 30% of the time.

The chain carries TRBV2 and TRBJ1-4; D possibly corresponds to TRBD1 (5 bases). Sequencing was carried out using PBMCs. The source is a woman in her twenties or thirties in good health and CMV-seronegative. The CDR3 reads CASSVQGPNEKLFF. As DNA, the CDR3 is TGTGCCAGCAGTGTCCAGGGTCCTAATGAAAAACTGTTTTTT.